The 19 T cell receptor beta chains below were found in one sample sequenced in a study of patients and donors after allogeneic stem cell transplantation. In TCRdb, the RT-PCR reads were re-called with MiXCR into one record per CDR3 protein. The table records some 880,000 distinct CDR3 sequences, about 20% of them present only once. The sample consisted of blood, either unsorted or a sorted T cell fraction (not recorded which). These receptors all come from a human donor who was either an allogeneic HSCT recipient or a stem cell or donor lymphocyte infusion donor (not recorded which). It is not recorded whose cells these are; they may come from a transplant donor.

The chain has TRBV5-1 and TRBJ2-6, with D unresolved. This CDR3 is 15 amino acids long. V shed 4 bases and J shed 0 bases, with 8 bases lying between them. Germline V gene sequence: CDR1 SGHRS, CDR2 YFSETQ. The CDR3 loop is CASSADLSGANVLTF. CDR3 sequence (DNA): TGCGCCAGCAGCGCCGATCTCTCTGGGGCCAACGTCCTGACTTTC. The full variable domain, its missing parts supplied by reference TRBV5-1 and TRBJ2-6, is KAGVTQTPRYLIKTRGQQVTLSCSPISGHRSVSWYQQTPGQGLQFLFEYFSETQRNKGNFPGRFSGRQFSNSRSEMNVSTLELGDSALYLCASSADLSGANVLTFGAGSRLTVL.

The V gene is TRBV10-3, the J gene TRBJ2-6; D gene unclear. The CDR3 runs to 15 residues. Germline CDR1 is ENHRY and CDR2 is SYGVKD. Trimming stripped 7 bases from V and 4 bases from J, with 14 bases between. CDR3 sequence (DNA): TGTGCCATCACCAAGGGTTCGGCGGGGGCCAACGTCCTGACTTTC. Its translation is CAITKGSAGANVLTF.

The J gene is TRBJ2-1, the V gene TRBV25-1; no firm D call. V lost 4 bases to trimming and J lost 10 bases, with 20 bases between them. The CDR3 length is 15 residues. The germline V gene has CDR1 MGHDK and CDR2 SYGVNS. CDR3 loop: CASSVLWDPPTEQFF. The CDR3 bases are TGTGCCAGCAGTGTCTTGTGGGATCCTCCCACGGAGCAGTTCTTC.

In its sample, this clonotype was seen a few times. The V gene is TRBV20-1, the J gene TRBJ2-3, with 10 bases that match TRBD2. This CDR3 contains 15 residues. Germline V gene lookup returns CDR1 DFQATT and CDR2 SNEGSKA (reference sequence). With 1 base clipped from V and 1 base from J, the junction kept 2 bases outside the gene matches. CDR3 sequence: CSARVTSGRTDTQYF. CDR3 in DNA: TGCAGTGCTAGAGTGACTAGCGGGCGCACAGATACGCAGTATTTT.

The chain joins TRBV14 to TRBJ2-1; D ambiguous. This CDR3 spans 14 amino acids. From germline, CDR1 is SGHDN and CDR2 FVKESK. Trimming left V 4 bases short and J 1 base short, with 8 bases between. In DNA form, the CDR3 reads TGTGCCAGCAGCCGCGCTGGGTCCTACAATGAGCAGTTCTTC. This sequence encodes CASSRAGSYNEQFF.

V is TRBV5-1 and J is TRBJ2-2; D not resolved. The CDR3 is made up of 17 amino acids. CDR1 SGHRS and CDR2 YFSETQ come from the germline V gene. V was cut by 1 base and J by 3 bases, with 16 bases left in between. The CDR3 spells CASSLLTKITHTGELFF. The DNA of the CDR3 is TGCGCCAGCAGCTTGCTCACCAAAATTACTCACACCGGGGAGCTGTTTTTT.

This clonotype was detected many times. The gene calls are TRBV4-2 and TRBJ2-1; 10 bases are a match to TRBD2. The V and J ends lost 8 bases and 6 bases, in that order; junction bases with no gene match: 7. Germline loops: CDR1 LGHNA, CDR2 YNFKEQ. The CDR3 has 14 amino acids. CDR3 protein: CASGASGGVNEQFF. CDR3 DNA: TGTGCCAGCGGGGCCAGCGGGGGGGTCAATGAGCAGTTCTTC.

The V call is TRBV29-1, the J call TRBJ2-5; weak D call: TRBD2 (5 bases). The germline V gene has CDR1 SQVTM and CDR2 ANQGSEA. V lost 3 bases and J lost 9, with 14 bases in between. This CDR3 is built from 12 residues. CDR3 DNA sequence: TGCAGCGTTGAGCGTGCGCCCGGGGCCCAGTACTTC. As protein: CSVERAPGAQYF.

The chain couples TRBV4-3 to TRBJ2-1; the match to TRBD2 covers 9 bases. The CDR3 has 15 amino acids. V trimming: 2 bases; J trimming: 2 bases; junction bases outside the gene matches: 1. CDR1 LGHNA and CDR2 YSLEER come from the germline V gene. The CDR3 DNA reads TGCGCCAGCAGCCAAAGCGGGGGGACCTACAATGAGCAGTTCTTC. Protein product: CASSQSGGTYNEQFF.

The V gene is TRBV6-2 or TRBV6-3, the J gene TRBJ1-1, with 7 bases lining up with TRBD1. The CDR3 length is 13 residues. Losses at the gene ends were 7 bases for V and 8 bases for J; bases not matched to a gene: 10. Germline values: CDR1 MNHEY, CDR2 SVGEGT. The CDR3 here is CASISTGLREAFF. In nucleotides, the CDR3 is TGTGCCAGCATTTCGACAGGGTTAAGGGAAGCTTTCTTT.

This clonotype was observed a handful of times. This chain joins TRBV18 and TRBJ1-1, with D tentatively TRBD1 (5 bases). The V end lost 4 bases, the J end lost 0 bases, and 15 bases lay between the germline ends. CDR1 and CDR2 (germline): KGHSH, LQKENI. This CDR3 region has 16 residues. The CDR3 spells CASSQWQGLLNTEAFF. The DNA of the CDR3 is TGTGCCAGCTCACAATGGCAGGGACTTCTGAACACTGAAGCTTTCTTT. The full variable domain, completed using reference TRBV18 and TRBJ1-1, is NAGVMQNPRHLVRRRGQEARLRCSPMKGHSHVYWYRQLPEEGLKFMVYLQKENIIDESGMPKERFSAEFPKEGPSILRIQQVVRGDSAAYFCASSQWQGLLNTEAFFGQGTRLTVV.

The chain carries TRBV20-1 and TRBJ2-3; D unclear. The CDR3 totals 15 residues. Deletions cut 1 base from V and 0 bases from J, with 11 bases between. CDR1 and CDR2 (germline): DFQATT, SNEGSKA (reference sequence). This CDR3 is CSARGPLQSTDTQYF. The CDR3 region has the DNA TGCAGTGCTAGAGGACCCCTCCAGAGCACAGATACGCAGTATTTT.

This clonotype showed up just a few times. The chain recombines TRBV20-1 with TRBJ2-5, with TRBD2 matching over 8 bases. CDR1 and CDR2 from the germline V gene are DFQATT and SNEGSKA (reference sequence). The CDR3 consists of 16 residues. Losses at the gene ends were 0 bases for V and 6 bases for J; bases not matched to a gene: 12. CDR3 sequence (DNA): TGCAGTGCTAGAGATCAGGTAGCGGGGACGGGAAAGACCCAGTACTTC. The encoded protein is CSARDQVAGTGKTQYF.

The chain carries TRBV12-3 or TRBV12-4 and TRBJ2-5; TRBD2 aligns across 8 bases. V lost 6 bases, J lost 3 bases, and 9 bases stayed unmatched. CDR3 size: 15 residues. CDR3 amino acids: CASSHGGAAKETQYF. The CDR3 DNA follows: TGTGCCAGCAGCCACGGGGGGGCGGCTAAAGAGACCCAGTACTTC.

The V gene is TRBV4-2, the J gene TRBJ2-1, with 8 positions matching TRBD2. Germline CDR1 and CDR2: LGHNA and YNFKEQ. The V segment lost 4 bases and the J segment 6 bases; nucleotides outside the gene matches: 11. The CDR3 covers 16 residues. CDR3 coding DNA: TGTGCCAGCAGCCCCAGAACGGGAGGGCCCGGCAATGAGCAGTTCTTC. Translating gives CASSPRTGGPGNEQFF.

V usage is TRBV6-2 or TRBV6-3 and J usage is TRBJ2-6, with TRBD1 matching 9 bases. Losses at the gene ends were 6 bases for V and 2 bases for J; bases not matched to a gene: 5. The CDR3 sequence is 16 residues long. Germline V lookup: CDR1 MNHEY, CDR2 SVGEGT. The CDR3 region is CASSNRDRAGANVLTF. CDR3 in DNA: TGTGCCAGCAGCAACCGGGACAGGGCTGGGGCCAACGTCCTGACTTTC.

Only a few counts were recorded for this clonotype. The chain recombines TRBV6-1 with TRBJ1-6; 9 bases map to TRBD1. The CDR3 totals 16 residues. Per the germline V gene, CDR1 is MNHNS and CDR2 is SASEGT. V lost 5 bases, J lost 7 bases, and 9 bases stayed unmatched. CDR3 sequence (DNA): TGTGCCAGCAGTCTACAGGGGGCCGGAATGAATTCACCCCTCCACTTT. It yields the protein CASSLQGAGMNSPLHF.

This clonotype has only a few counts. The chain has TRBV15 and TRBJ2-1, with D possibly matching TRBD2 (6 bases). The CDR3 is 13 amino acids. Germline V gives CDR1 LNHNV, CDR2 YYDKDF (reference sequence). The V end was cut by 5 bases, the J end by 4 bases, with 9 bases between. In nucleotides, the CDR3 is TGTGCCACCAGCGCGACTAGATACAATGAGCAGTTCTTC. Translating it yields CATSATRYNEQFF. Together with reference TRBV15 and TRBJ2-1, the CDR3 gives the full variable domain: DAMVIQNPRYQVTQFGKPVTLSCSQTLNHNVMYWYQQKSSQAPKLLFHYYDKDFNNEADTPDNFQSRRPNTSFCFLDIRSPGLGDTAMYLCATSATRYNEQFFGPGTRLTVL.

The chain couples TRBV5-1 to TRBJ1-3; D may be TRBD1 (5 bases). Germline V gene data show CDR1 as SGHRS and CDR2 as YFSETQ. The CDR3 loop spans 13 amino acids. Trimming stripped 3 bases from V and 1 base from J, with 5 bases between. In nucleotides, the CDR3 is TGCGCCAGCAGCTGGGGGTCTGGAAACACCATATATTTT. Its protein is CASSWGSGNTIYF.